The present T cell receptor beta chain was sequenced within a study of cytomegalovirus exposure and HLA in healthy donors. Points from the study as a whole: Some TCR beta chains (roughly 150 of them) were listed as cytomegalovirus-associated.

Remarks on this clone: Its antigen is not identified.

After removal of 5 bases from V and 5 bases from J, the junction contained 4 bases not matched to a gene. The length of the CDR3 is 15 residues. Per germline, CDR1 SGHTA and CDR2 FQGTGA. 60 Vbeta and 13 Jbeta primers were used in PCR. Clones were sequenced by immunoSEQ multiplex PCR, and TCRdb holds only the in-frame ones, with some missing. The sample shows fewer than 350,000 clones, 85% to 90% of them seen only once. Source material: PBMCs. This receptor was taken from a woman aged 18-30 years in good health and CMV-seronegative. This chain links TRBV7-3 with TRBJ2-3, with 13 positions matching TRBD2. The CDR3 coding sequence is TGTGCCAGCAGCCCCCGGACTAGCGGGGGAGATACGCAGTATTTT. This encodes CASSPRTSGGDTQYF. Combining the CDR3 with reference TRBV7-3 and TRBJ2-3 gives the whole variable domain GAGVSQTPSNKVTEKGKYVELRCDPISGHTALYWYRQSLGQGPEFLIYFQGTGAADDSGLPNDRFFAVRPEGSVSTLKIQRTERGDSAVYLCASSPRTSGGDTQYFGPGTRLTVL.